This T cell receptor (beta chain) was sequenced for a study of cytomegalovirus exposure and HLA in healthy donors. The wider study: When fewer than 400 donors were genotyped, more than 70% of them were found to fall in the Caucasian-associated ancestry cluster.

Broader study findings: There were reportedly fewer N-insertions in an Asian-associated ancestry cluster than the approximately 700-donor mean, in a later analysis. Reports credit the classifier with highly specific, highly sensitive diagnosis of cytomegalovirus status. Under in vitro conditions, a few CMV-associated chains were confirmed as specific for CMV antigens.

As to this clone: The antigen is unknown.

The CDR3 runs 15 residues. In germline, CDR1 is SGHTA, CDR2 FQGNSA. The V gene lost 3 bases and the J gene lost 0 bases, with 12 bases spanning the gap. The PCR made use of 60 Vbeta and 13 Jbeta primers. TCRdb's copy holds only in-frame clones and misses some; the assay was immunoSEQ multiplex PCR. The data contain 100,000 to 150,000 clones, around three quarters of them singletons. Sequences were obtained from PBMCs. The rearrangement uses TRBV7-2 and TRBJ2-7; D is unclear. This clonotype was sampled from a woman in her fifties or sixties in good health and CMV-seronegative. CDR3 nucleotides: TGTGCCAGCAGCTTCACCGGTCCTTCCTCCTACGAGCAGTACTTC. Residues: CASSFTGPSSYEQYF. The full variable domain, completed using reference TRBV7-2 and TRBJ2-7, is GAGVSQSPSNKVTEKGKDVELRCDPISGHTALYWYRQSLGQGLEFLIYFQGNSAPDKSGLPSDRFSAERTGGSVSTLTIQRTQQEDSAVYLCASSFTGPSSYEQYFGPGTRLTVT.